The 27 T cell receptor beta chains below all came from one sample that was sequenced in a study of cytomegalovirus exposure and HLA in healthy donors (dated by TCRdb to the late 2010s). To prepare the library, the immunoSEQ multiplex PCR assay was applied. This immuneACCESS table, as held by TCRdb, lists in-frame sequences with V and J called but not all clones. Of the missing ones, under half trace to an unresolved V gene in checked studies; the others have no known cause. For this sample the table gives fewer than 150,000 clones, of which about 87% were detected only once. The biggest ten clones account for under 9% of the sample. The sample comprised PBMCs. The receptors come from a man aged 18 to 30 in good health and CMV-seropositive.

This clone was detected a few times. The genes are TRBV27 and TRBJ1-2; TRBD1 might be the D (5 bases). Between the trimmed V and J ends, which lost 5 bases and 4 bases, there was a span of 14 bases. This CDR3 region has 14 residues. Per the germline V gene, CDR1 is MNHEY and CDR2 is SMNVEV (reference sequence). This CDR3 is CASSPRGVGYGYTF. Here the CDR3 DNA reads TGTGCCAGCAGTCCGCGGGGCGTCGGCTATGGCTACACCTTC.

The chain is built from TRBV19 and TRBJ2-2, with a weak D call TRBD2 (5 bases). The germline CDR1 and CDR2 sequences are LNHDA and SQIVND (reference sequence). The V gene lost 5 bases and the J gene lost 1 base, with 14 bases spanning the gap. The CDR3 sequence is 16 residues long. The DNA of the CDR3 is TGTGCCAGTAGTCCCTCGCGGGTGGGGAACACCGGGGAGCTGTTTTTT. Translating gives CASSPSRVGNTGELFF. Complete variable domain (other parts from reference TRBV19 and TRBJ2-2): DGGITQSPKYLFRKEGQNVTLSCEQNLNHDAMYWYRQDPGQGLRLIYYSQIVNDFQKGDIAEGYSVSREKKESFPLTVTSAQKNPTAFYLCASSPSRVGNTGELFFGEGSRLTVL.

The V gene is TRBV7-8, the J gene TRBJ2-1; TRBD2 matches 7 bases. The J segment lost 8 bases and the V segment lost 1 base, leaving 14 bases of the junction unmatched. CDR1 is SGHVS and CDR2 is FQNEAQ in the germline V gene. The CDR3 runs to 17 residues. The CDR3 DNA reads TGTGCCAGCAGCTTAGTCGTGACTAGCCTATACATCGATGAGCAGTTCTTC. It translates to CASSLVVTSLYIDEQFF.

This clone was counted a single time. J is TRBJ1-1 and V is TRBV10-3; D is unclear. The ends were cut back, 7 bases at V and 1 base at J, with 16 bases in the middle. The germline gives CDR1 ENHRY, CDR2 SYGVKD. The CDR3 is made up of 15 amino acids. The CDR3 here is CAIIRTHGGNTEAFF. CDR3 nucleotide sequence: TGTGCCATCATCCGGACCCACGGAGGGAACACTGAAGCTTTCTTT.

The V and J genes are TRBV9 and TRBJ2-3, with TRBD2 matching over 12 bases. The CDR3 is made up of 18 amino acids. From germline, CDR1 is SGDLS and CDR2 YYNGEE. V was pared by 0 bases and J by 8 bases, with 13 bases of the junction left unmatched. CDR3 nucleotides: TGTGCCAGCAGCGTAGTTCTAGCGGGGGGGTCTCAGGGAGTTACGCAGTATTTT. Protein product: CASSVVLAGGSQGVTQYF.

V usage is TRBV27 and J usage is TRBJ2-1; 10 bases are a match to TRBD2. Germline CDR1 and CDR2: MNHEY and SMNVEV (reference sequence). Trimming cost V 1 base and J 4 bases; bases outside gene matches: 7. The CDR3 is 17 amino acids. CDR3 loop: CASSLFTGTSVYNEQFF. The CDR3 DNA is TGTGCCAGCAGTTTATTTACGGGGACTAGCGTTTACAATGAGCAGTTCTTC.

This clone was found a few times. The chain has TRBV5-5 and TRBJ2-7; D remains unclear. V was clipped by 1 base and J by 6 bases, with 8 bases between them. CDR1 is SGHKS and CDR2 is YYEKEE in the germline V gene (reference sequence). The CDR3 runs 12 residues. CDR3 DNA sequence: TGTGCCAGCAGCTTGCAGTCCCTCGAGCAGTACTTC. It codes for CASSLQSLEQYF.

The chain couples TRBV5-4 to TRBJ2-2; possibly TRBD1 for D (5 bases). Trimming removed 2 bases at V and 6 bases at J, with 11 bases between. CDR1 is SGHNT, CDR2 YYREEE, per germline (reference sequence). This CDR3 has 14 amino acids. The CDR3 protein is CASSLDRRAGELFF. CDR3 nucleotide sequence: TGTGCCAGCAGCTTAGACCGCAGGGCCGGGGAGCTGTTTTTT.

To note about this clone: At one end, the junction sequence differs from germline, possibly due to a read error. The rearrangement uses TRBV7-7 and TRBJ2-1; a weak D match, TRBD1 (5 bases). Per germline, CDR1 SSHAT and CDR2 FNYEAQ (reference sequence). The CDR3 is 13 residues long. The chain's CDR3 is CASSLGQGNEQFF. In nucleotides, the CDR3 is TGTGCTAGCAGCTTGGGGCAGGGCAATGAGCAGTTCTTC.

The V gene is TRBV29-1, the J gene TRBJ1-1; 9 nucleotides match TRBD1. The length of the CDR3 is 15 residues. Germline V gene sequence: CDR1 SQVTM, CDR2 ANQGSEA. Trimming took 6 bases from V and 4 from J; bases not matched to a gene: 12. CDR3 sequence: CSVQGALGGGTEAFF. The CDR3 nucleotides read TGCAGCGTACAGGGGGCTCTAGGAGGTGGCACTGAAGCTTTCTTT.

The genes are TRBV6-5 and TRBJ1-5, with D possibly TRBD1 on 6 matching bases. The CDR3 has 14 residues. CDR1 MNHEY and CDR2 SVGAGI come from the germline V gene. V was pared by 5 bases and J by 7 bases, with 15 bases between. The chain's CDR3 is CASSPQGPPQPQHF. CDR3 in DNA: TGTGCCAGCAGTCCACAGGGCCCACCACAGCCCCAGCATTTT.

The CDR3 reads CATDTWRESYNEQFF. The CDR3, as DNA: TGTGCCACCGATACCTGGCGGGAGTCGTACAATGAGCAGTTCTTC. V usage is TRBV28 and J usage is TRBJ2-1; 7 nucleotides line up with TRBD2. Germline CDR1 and CDR2: MDHEN and SYDVKM. The CDR3 is made up of 15 amino acids. V dropped 10 bases and J dropped 4; count of bases not matched to a gene: 13.

The gene calls are TRBV7-2 and TRBJ2-6; D not certain. V lost 1 base and J 0 bases, leaving 10 bases between the germline ends. CDR1 is SGHTA and CDR2 is FQGNSA in the germline V gene. The CDR3 consists of 17 residues. CDR3 sequence reads: CASSLEADISGANVLTF. CDR3 sequence (DNA): TGTGCCAGCAGCTTAGAGGCAGACATCTCTGGGGCCAACGTCCTGACTTTC.

This clone has a single count. This chain joins TRBV6-6 and TRBJ2-1; 11 bases line up with TRBD2. This CDR3 has 15 amino acids. V gave up 0 bases and J gave up 9 bases; unmatched junction bases: 4. The V gene's germline CDR1 is MNHNY and CDR2 SVGAGI (reference sequence). Here the CDR3 reads CASSYSSGRASEQFF. For the CDR3, the DNA is TGTGCCAGCAGTTACTCTAGCGGGAGGGCCAGTGAGCAGTTCTTC.

This rearrangement joins TRBV6-1 to TRBJ1-2; the D gene is possibly TRBD1 (6 bases). V shed 2 bases and J shed 6 bases, with 19 bases lying between them. The germline V gene has CDR1 MNHNS and CDR2 SASEGT. The CDR3 totals 16 residues. CDR3: CASSEWIQQGFHGYTF. For the CDR3, the DNA is TGTGCCAGCAGTGAATGGATCCAACAGGGCTTCCATGGCTACACCTTC.

The chain has TRBV5-1 and TRBJ2-1, with 12 bases matching TRBD2. Per germline, CDR1 SGHRS and CDR2 YFSETQ. J lost 7 bases, V lost 4 bases, and 6 bases had no gene match. CDR3 size: 15 residues. CDR3 DNA: TGCGCCAGCAGCCAGACTAGCGGGAGAAATAATGAGCAGTTCTTC. Translated, it gives CASSQTSGRNNEQFF.

J is TRBJ1-6 and V is TRBV6-1, with TRBD1 matching over 7 bases. Losses at the gene ends were 7 bases for V and 7 bases for J; bases not matched to a gene: 10. Germline CDR1 reads MNHNS; CDR2 reads SASEGT. CDR3 length equals 15 residues. For the CDR3, the DNA is TGTGCCAGCACCCCGAGGGACAGACCAAATTCACCCCTCCACTTT. Translation: CASTPRDRPNSPLHF.

J is TRBJ2-6 and V is TRBV11-2; a possible D gene is TRBD2 (5 bases). Germline assignment: CDR1 SGHAT and CDR2 FQNNGV. Trimming stripped 1 base from V and 1 base from J, with 5 bases between. There are 15 residues in the CDR3. The CDR3 protein is CASSLAGSGANVLTF. In DNA, the CDR3 is TGTGCCAGCAGCTTAGCGGGATCTGGGGCCAACGTCCTGACTTTC.

Concerning this clone: At one end, the junction sequence differs from germline, possibly due to a read error. This chain connects TRBV10-3 to TRBJ2-2; 8 bases are shared with TRBD2. The germline CDR1 and CDR2 sequences are ENHRY and SYGVKD. This CDR3 is built from 17 residues. DNA of the CDR3: TGTGCAATTCTCAAGGGTTCGGGAGGGCCGAAAACCGGGGAGCTGTTTTTT. This codes for CAILKGSGGPKTGELFF.

The gene calls are TRBV7-9 and TRBJ2-7; 7 nucleotides line up with TRBD2. CDR3 length: 15 residues. CDR1 is SEHNR and CDR2 is FQNEAQ in the germline V gene (reference sequence). The J segment lost 3 bases and the V segment lost 2 bases, leaving 7 bases of the junction unmatched. CDR3 loop: CASSLSPGGLYEQYF. CDR3 bases: TGTGCCAGCAGCTTATCCCCGGGAGGACTCTACGAGCAGTACTTC.

The J gene is TRBJ1-6, the V gene TRBV23-1; TRBD1 matches 7 bases. TRBV23-1 is given ORF status, its function remaining uncertain. The CDR3 is 16 amino acids. V lost 3 bases to trimming and J lost 6 bases; unmatched junction nucleotides: 8. CDR3 residues: CASSQPTGQGNSPLHF. The CDR3, as DNA: TGCGCCAGCAGTCAGCCGACAGGGCAAGGTAATTCACCCCTCCACTTT.

V gene TRBV4-1 combines with J gene TRBJ2-7, with TRBD1 identical over 7 bases. The germline gives CDR1 MGHRA, CDR2 YSYEKL. This CDR3 is 14 amino acids long. V shed 4 bases and J 1 base; nucleotides not matched to a gene: 4. The CDR3: CASSLSGQSYEQYF. In DNA form, the CDR3 reads TGCGCCAGCAGCCTCTCGGGACAGTCCTACGAGCAGTACTTC.

DNA for the CDR3: TGCAGTCACACAGGGGACTGGCGGGGGGGCTTTGGGAATGAGCAGTTCTTC. It translates to CSHTGDWRGGFGNEQFF. The chain links TRBV29-1 to TRBJ2-1, with 9 nucleotides matching TRBD2. The length of the CDR3 is 17 residues. Germline lookup yields CDR1 SQVTM and CDR2 ANQGSEA.

The chain has TRBV12-5 and TRBJ2-7; 11 bases are a match to TRBD2. Unmatched junction bases numbered 6, after V lost 1 base and J lost 4 bases. Germline values: CDR1 LGHNT, CDR2 FRNRAP. The CDR3 runs 16 residues. As DNA, the CDR3 is TGTGCTAGTGGTTTGGCCCTACTAGCGGGAGCTTACGAGCAGTACTTC. Its protein is CASGLALLAGAYEQYF.

The V and J genes are TRBV29-1 and TRBJ1-2; 9 bases are shared with TRBD1. The CDR3 has 15 amino acids. CDR1 and CDR2 from the germline V gene are SQVTM and ANQGSEA. V lost 4 bases and J lost 2; bases outside the gene matches: 8. The CDR3: CSVGAGQGTNYGYTF. CDR3 DNA sequence: TGCAGCGTTGGGGCTGGACAGGGGACAAACTATGGCTACACCTTC.

The rearrangement links TRBV7-3 to TRBJ2-1, with D possibly being TRBD1 (5 bases). Germline assignment: CDR1 SGHTA and CDR2 FQGTGA. The CDR3 sequence is 15 residues long. The V end lost 2 bases, the J end lost 5 bases, and 13 bases lay between the germline ends. CDR3: CASSLDRASHNEQFF. CDR3 sequence (DNA): TGTGCCAGCAGCTTAGACAGAGCGTCCCACAATGAGCAGTTCTTC.

The chain couples TRBV28 to TRBJ1-2, with unresolved D. The CDR3 sequence is 11 residues long. Germline loops: CDR1 MDHEN, CDR2 SYDVKM. V was pared by 5 bases and J by 6 bases, with 7 bases between. The CDR3 DNA reads as TGTGCCAGCAGTGGAGAAGATGGCTACACCTTC. Its protein is CASSGEDGYTF.